This T cell receptor beta chain emerged from a study of shared clonotypes between healthy human individuals. Into CD45RA+ naive and CD45RA-negative memory subsets, the CD4+ cells were split. The CDR3 has 16 amino acids. The germline V and J ends were trimmed by 7 bases and 7 bases, with 26 bases remaining between them. Germline V lookup: CDR1 SQVTM, CDR2 ANQGSEA. Overall study findings and caveats: The study sampled only blood, and tissue repertoires likely differ.

A note on this clone: Its antigen is currently unknown.

Profiled with immunoSEQ multiplex PCR; TCRdb holds only in-frame clones, not every one. The data show roughly 1,100,000 clones, about 75% seen once. The specimen sequenced was memory CD4+ T cells sorted from blood. Stated subset: CD45RA-negative fraction. This clonotype originated in a man aged 18-30 years in good health. V is TRBV29-1 and J is TRBJ2-1, with D possibly being TRBD2 (6 bases). This chain's CDR3 is CSGKGLATRIMNEQFF. Here the CDR3 DNA reads TGCAGCGGAAAAGGCCTTGCGACTAGAATCATGAATGAGCAGTTCTTC.